The rows below give T cell receptor beta chains drawn from one sample of a study of ipilimumab plus nivolumab after autologous stem cell transplantation. The protocol was immunoSEQ multiplex PCR, while the TCRdb copy is restricted to in-frame clones and leaves out a portion. The sample includes tens of thousands of clones, 83% of them seen just once. This sample comprised PBMCs, obtained in a trial of ipilimumab plus nivolumab as post-transplant consolidation. The receptors stem from a male donor with diffuse large B-cell lymphoma. Each CDR3 is given with its conserved first and last residue. A D gene is named only where the DNA matches it firmly. Clone size is shown for a subset of rows, as once, few, many or a class of expanded clone.

-,TRBJ2-2,TRBD2,TRBV7-2,TGTGCCAGCAGCTCCCGGCGGAGCGGGGGGGATACCGGGGAGCTGTTTTTT,CASSSRRSGGDTGELFF
-,TRBJ1-4,TRBD1,TRBV9,TGTGCCAGCAGCCCTTCCCCGGACAGGGGGAGTGAAAAACTGTTTTTT,CASSPSPDRGSEKLFF
-,TRBJ1-4,-,TRBV5-5,TGTGCCAGCAGCTCCAATGAAAAACTGTTTTTT,CASSSNEKLFF
-,TRBJ1-1,TRBD1,TRBV7-8,TGTGCCAGCAGCTCAGGGGGTTGGGGCAGGGCAACTGAAGCTTTCTTT,CASSSGGWGRATEAFF
-,TRBJ1-5,TRBD1,TRBV18,TGTGCCAGCTCACCGGGACAGGGGGATCAGCCCCAGCATTTT,CASSPGQGDQPQHF
-,TRBJ2-1,-,TRBV7-2,TGTGCCAGCAGCCTAACCCCTAGGGCTAGTATCCCCAGTGAGCAGTTCTTC,CASSLTPRASIPSEQFF
-,TRBJ2-7,-,TRBV19,TGTGCCAGTAGAAGAGGGGATAGCTCCTACGAGCAGTACTTC,CASRRGDSSYEQYF
-,TRBJ2-1,-,TRBV12-5,TGTGCTAGTGGTGGGGTGGGGGAAGAGCAGTTCTTC,CASGGVGEEQFF
once,TRBJ2-3,-,TRBV5-4,TGTGCCAGCAGCTTCGACAGCCTAAGCACAGATACGCAGTATTTT,CASSFDSLSTDTQYF
-,TRBJ2-1,TRBD1,TRBV5-6,TGTGCCAGCAGCTCCCGGACGGGACAGGGTTCCTACAATGAGCAGTTCTTC,CASSSRTGQGSYNEQFF
few,TRBJ1-1,TRBD1,TRBV6-6,TGTGCCAGCAGTTACGCCGGACAGGCTCTCTATCCCCTCTTT,CASSYAGQALYPLF
-,TRBJ1-3,-,TRBV5-8,TGTGCCAGCAGCGCCGGTCAGAAGAACACCATATATTTT,CASSAGQKNTIYF
-,TRBJ2-7,TRBD2,TRBV18,TGTGCCAGCTCACCAAGCGGGGGGGCATCGGTCTACGAGCAGTACTTC,CASSPSGGASVYEQYF
-,TRBJ1-1,TRBD1,TRBV6-5,TGTGCCAGCAGCCCGGACAGGGGGCTGCCTGAAGCTTTCTTT,CASSPDRGLPEAFF
-,TRBJ2-7,-,TRBV5-4,TGTGCCAGCAGCTTGGGTGGGACCGTCTCCTACGAGCAGTACTTC,CASSLGGTVSYEQYF
-,TRBJ2-2,-,TRBV5-3,TGTGCCAGAAGGCGCCTCCCGGGACAACACACCGGGGAGCTGTTTTTT,CARRRLPGQHTGELFF
-,TRBJ2-1,TRBD2,TRBV7-3,TGTGCCAGCAGCTTCAGAAGATGGACTAGCGGGGGGTCTAGTGAGCAGTTCTTC,CASSFRRWTSGGSSEQFF
-,TRBJ2-7,-,TRBV6-5,TGTGCCAGCAGCTACCTAGAAGGGCCCTACGAGCAGTACTTC,CASSYLEGPYEQYF
-,TRBJ1-1,-,TRBV30,TGTGCCTGGGGGATCACTGAAGCTTTCTTT,CAWGITEAFF
few,TRBJ1-1,-,TRBV6-4,TGTGCCAGCAGTTGGGACAAGAACACTGAAGCTTTCTTT,CASSWDKNTEAFF
-,TRBJ1-4,-,TRBV7-8,TGTGCCAGCAGCTTAGGGGCCTTTCCCGGGGGTGAAAAACTGTTTTTT,CASSLGAFPGGEKLFF
-,TRBJ1-2,-,TRBV21-1,TGTGCCAGCACCTACCGGGGGGGCATAAACAACTATGGCTACACCTTC,CASTYRGGINNYGYTF
-,TRBJ2-7,-,TRBV2,TGTGCCAGCACCAGGGGACTACTCTCCTACGAGCAGTACTTC,CASTRGLLSYEQYF
-,TRBJ2-2,-,TRBV2,TGTGCCAGCAGTCCCAGCGCGAACACCGGGGAGCTGTTTTTT,CASSPSANTGELFF
few,TRBJ2-2,TRBD2,TRBV19,TGTGCCAGTAGATTCTCGCTAGCGGGGGGGAACACCGGGGAGCTGTTTTTT,CASRFSLAGGNTGELFF
-,TRBJ1-2,-,TRBV18,TGTGCCAGCTCACCAAGTAGGGGAGATGGCTACACCTTC,CASSPSRGDGYTF
-,TRBJ1-6,-,TRBV4-1,TGCGCCAGCAGCCAAGAGGTGGAAAGCTCCTATAATTCACCCCTCCACTTT,CASSQEVESSYNSPLHF
-,TRBJ2-1,TRBD2,TRBV15,TGTGCCACCAGCAGCCCTAGCGGGGGGGCCAGGACCTACAATGAGCAGTTCTTC,CATSSPSGGARTYNEQFF
once,TRBJ1-5,-,TRBV15,TGTGCCACCAGCAGAGATCGAAGACAGTTGGATCGGCCCCAGCATTTT,CATSRDRRQLDRPQHF
-,TRBJ2-3,TRBD2,TRBV7-2,TGTGCCAGCAGCCAAGCGGGGGAGAGCACAGATACGCAGTATTTT,CASSQAGESTDTQYF
-,TRBJ2-3,TRBD2,TRBV5-1,TGCGCCAGCACGGTTAGCGGGGCAAACGGGGATACGCAGTATTTT,CASTVSGANGDTQYF
-,TRBJ2-2,TRBD2,TRBV7-6,TGTGCCAGCAGCCCTTTAGCGGGGGGGAACACCGGGGAGCTGTTTTTT,CASSPLAGGNTGELFF
-,TRBJ2-3,-,TRBV11-1,TGTGCCAGCAGCTTTATAAATACTGGTACGCAGTATTTT,CASSFINTGTQYF
-,TRBJ2-3,TRBD2,TRBV7-9,TGTGCCAGCAGCCATATCAGGACTAGCGGGGCAGGCACAGATACGCAGTATTTT,CASSHIRTSGAGTDTQYF
few,TRBJ2-2,-,TRBV11-2,TGTGCCAGCAGCTCCCCCAAGGGGTCCCCCGGGGAGCTGTTTTTT,CASSSPKGSPGELFF
-,TRBJ2-5,-,TRBV10-3,TGTGCCATCAGTGAGCTTGACAGGCTCCAGGGGACCCAGTACTTC,CAISELDRLQGTQYF
-,TRBJ1-1,TRBD1,TRBV9,TGTGCCAGCAGCGAACTGCCAGGGACAGGGGGCGATGAAGCTTTCTTT,CASSELPGTGGDEAFF
-,TRBJ2-1,TRBD2,TRBV29-1,TGCAGCGTTGATCGGACTAGCGGCCCCTACAATGAGCAGTTCTTC,CSVDRTSGPYNEQFF
-,TRBJ1-4,-,TRBV18,TGTGCCAGCTCACCGGGTTTAGGTGAAAAACTGTTTTTT,CASSPGLGEKLFF
once,TRBJ2-5,-,TRBV6-6,TGTGCCAGCAGCTCTCCCCGGGACCCCATGGAGACCCAGTACTTC,CASSSPRDPMETQYF
-,TRBJ2-6,-,TRBV18,TGTGCCAGCTCACCTAGAACAGTAGCCTCTGGGGCCAACGTCCTGACTTTC,CASSPRTVASGANVLTF
many,TRBJ1-1,-,TRBV9,TGTGCCAGCAGCCCCCGGACTGAAGCTTTCTTT,CASSPRTEAFF